The rows below give T cell receptor beta chains drawn from one sample of a study of T cell responses to AZD1222 COVID-19 vaccine. Profiled with immunoSEQ multiplex PCR; TCRdb holds only in-frame clones, not every one. The top ten clones hold 2% to 2.5% of a sample with under 140,000 clones, roughly 92% of them seen once. Specimen: peripheral blood, collected 28 days after the second AZD1222 dose. These receptors were taken from an adult who received the AZD1222 COVID-19 vaccine. CDR3s include the opening cysteine and the closing phenylalanine or tryptophan. The D gene is left open where the match is weak. Size is omitted from some rows. Given values are once, few, many or a class for expanded clones.

D	J	V	size	DNA	CDR3
TRBD1	TRBJ1-5	TRBV7-2	.	TGTGCCAGCAGCTTAGAAGGGACAGGGATCCAGCCCCAGCATTTT	CASSLEGTGIQPQHF
.	TRBJ1-3	TRBV18	.	TGTGCCAGCTCACCTCCAGAGAGCCGCTCTGGAAACACCATATATTTT	CASSPPESRSGNTIYF
TRBD1	TRBJ1-4	TRBV10-2	.	TGCGCCAGCAGTGGGCCGGGACAGGGGCGAGAAAAACTGTTTTTT	CASSGPGQGREKLFF
.	TRBJ1-1	TRBV19	.	TGTGCCAGTTCTATTAGTGGTGTCACTGAAGCTTTCTTT	CASSISGVTEAFF
.	TRBJ1-1	TRBV5-1	.	TGCGCCAGCAGGCCTGGGGGGGGCCGTCTGAACACTGAAGCTTTCTTT	CASRPGGGRLNTEAFF
TRBD2	TRBJ2-3	TRBV28	.	TGTGCCAGCATCACCCGGGGGGGTACAGATACGCAGTATTTT	CASITRGGTDTQYF
TRBD2	TRBJ2-1	TRBV9	.	TGTGCCAGCGGTCTAGCGGGGGGGCCCCATGAGCAGTTCTTC	CASGLAGGPHEQFF
.	TRBJ1-6	TRBV6-1	once	TGTGCCAGCAGTGAAAGGGTCTATAATTCACCCCTCCACTTT	CASSERVYNSPLHF
.	TRBJ2-7	TRBV10-3	.	TGTGCCATCAGTGAGAGGGAGGACTCCTACGAGCAGTACTTC	CAISEREDSYEQYF
.	TRBJ2-7	TRBV7-6	.	TGTGCCAGCAGCTTAGGAGGGGTTGAGGGGCATATATACGAGCAGTACTTC	CASSLGGVEGHIYEQYF
.	TRBJ2-7	TRBV19	once	TGTGCCAGTAGTCGGGGCAGGTTCGATTACGAGCAGTACTTC	CASSRGRFDYEQYF
TRBD2	TRBJ2-1	TRBV30	.	TGTGCCTGGACTCCGGGACTAGCGGGGGTGGGTGAGCAGTTCTTC	CAWTPGLAGVGEQFF
.	TRBJ1-5	TRBV7-2	few	TGTGCCAGCAGCTCCTTCAATCAGCCCCAGCATTTT	CASSSFNQPQHF
TRBD1	TRBJ1-5	TRBV11-2	.	TGTGCCAGCAGCCGGGACAGGCAGCCCCAGCATTTT	CASSRDRQPQHF
.	TRBJ1-3	TRBV25-1	.	TGTGCCAGCGCGACGGGGGTCGACTCTGGAAACACCATATATTTT	CASATGVDSGNTIYF
TRBD1	TRBJ2-3	TRBV27	.	TGTGCCAGCAGTTTCGTAGGGGGCCTAGATACGCAGTATTTT	CASSFVGGLDTQYF
.	TRBJ2-1	TRBV20-1	once	TGCAGTGCTAGAGGCTACAATGAGCAGTTCTTC	CSARGYNEQFF
TRBD2	TRBJ2-1	TRBV6-4	once	TGTGCCAGCAGTGACGACCCTCTAGCGGTTACGGGGGACAATGAGCAGTTCTTC	CASSDDPLAVTGDNEQFF
.	TRBJ1-2	TRBV2	.	TGTGCCAGCAGTGCCGCAGCTAACTATGGCTACACCTTC	CASSAAANYGYTF
TRBD1	TRBJ1-2	TRBV6-5	.	TGTGCCAGCAGTTACTCGCCGGGACAGGGGGCCTATGGCTACACCTTC	CASSYSPGQGAYGYTF
TRBD1	TRBJ2-1	TRBV5-1	.	TGCGCCAGCAGCACCGACAGGGGCACCTACAATGAGCAGTTCTTC	CASSTDRGTYNEQFF
TRBD1	TRBJ2-3	TRBV7-3	once	TGTGCCAGCAGTCGGACAGGGAGCACAGATACGCAGTATTTT	CASSRTGSTDTQYF
.	TRBJ2-7	TRBV15	.	TGTGCCACCAGCAGAGCGACAGGAGTCTACGAGCAGTACTTC	CATSRATGVYEQYF
TRBD2	TRBJ2-1	TRBV19	.	TGTGCCAGTATCGCTAGCGGGGGTAACAATGAGCAGTTCTTC	CASIASGGNNEQFF